The 18 T cell receptor beta chains below were found in one sample sequenced in a study of shared clonotypes between healthy human individuals. The protocol was immunoSEQ multiplex PCR, while the TCRdb copy is restricted to in-frame clones and leaves out a portion. The data hold around 510,000 clones, with roughly 95% observed a single time. The sequenced sample consisted of naive CD4+ T cells sorted from blood. Subset defined: CD45RA+ positively selected. Receptors originate from a woman aged 25 to 39 in good health.

This rearrangement joins TRBV27 to TRBJ1-2, with a tentative D call TRBD1 (5 bases). The germline gives CDR1 MNHEY, CDR2 SMNVEV (reference sequence). V dropped 4 bases and J dropped 3 bases, with 12 bases sitting between them. CDR3 size: 14 residues. This CDR3 reads CASSYARDYYGYTF. CDR3 bases: TGTGCCAGCAGTTACGCCAGGGATTACTATGGCTACACCTTC.

In DNA form, the CDR3 reads TGTGCCAGCAGTTTAGGGGGCCCGGGACTAGCGGGAGGGCCGGTCGGGGAGCTGTTTTTT. Amino acids: CASSLGGPGLAGGPVGELFF. This rearrangement joins TRBV27 to TRBJ2-2; TRBD2 agrees at 16 bases. CDR3 size: 20 residues. The germline gives CDR1 MNHEY, CDR2 SMNVEV (reference sequence). Trimming at V came to 2 bases and at J to 7 bases, leaving 13 bases not matched to a gene.

This clone showed up just a few times. The chain combines TRBV6-4 with TRBJ1-5, with D uncertain. This CDR3 has 11 residues. Deletions cut 2 bases from V and 7 bases from J, with 3 bases between. Germline V gives CDR1 MRHNA, CDR2 SNTAGT. CDR3 sequence (DNA): TGTGCCAGCAGTGACCGGCAGCCCCAGCATTTT. It is translated as CASSDRQPQHF.

The chain recombines TRBV30 with TRBJ1-3; D not resolved. The CDR3 length is 16 residues. The V gene's germline CDR1 is GTSNPN and CDR2 SVGIG (reference sequence). Trimming took off 0 bases at V and 0 bases at J, with 12 bases between the two ends. In DNA, the CDR3 is TGTGCCTGGAGTGTAGGGCGGACCAGCTCTGGAAACACCATATATTTT. Protein: CAWSVGRTSSGNTIYF.

This chain uses TRBV6-6 with TRBJ1-2; TRBD1 is a possible D gene (5 bases). V gave up 7 bases and J gave up 4 bases, with 13 bases separating them. Germline V gene lookup returns CDR1 MNHNY and CDR2 SVGAGI (reference sequence). The length of the CDR3 is 13 residues. The CDR3 loop reads CASIRGSGYGYTF. DNA for the CDR3: TGTGCCAGCATACGGGGGTCTGGCTATGGCTACACCTTC.

This sequence joins TRBV5-1 and TRBJ2-7, with TRBD2 matching 7 bases. Germline values: CDR1 SGHRS, CDR2 YFSETQ. This CDR3 has 15 amino acids. Unmatched junction bases numbered 7, after V lost 1 base and J lost 3 bases. Here the CDR3 DNA reads TGCGCCAGCAGCTTGATCTCTACGGGGGGCTACGAGCAGTACTTC. Translating it yields CASSLISTGGYEQYF.

J is TRBJ2-4 and V is TRBV2, with 7 positions matching TRBD2. CDR1 and CDR2 (germline): SNHLY, FYNNEI. CDR3 length: 14 residues. Unmatched junction bases numbered 9, after V lost 10 bases and J lost 3 bases. CDR3 residues: CATRRGGGKNIQYF. CDR3 DNA: TGTGCCACCCGGAGGGGCGGGGGCAAAAACATTCAGTACTTC.

This chain links TRBV5-6 with TRBJ2-7, with D maybe TRBD2 (5 bases). This CDR3 comprises 15 residues. V dropped 5 bases and J dropped 3 bases, with 18 bases sitting between them. Germline V CDR1 and CDR2: SGHDT, YYEEEE. The chain's CDR3 is CASRDRPGKDYEQYF. The CDR3 DNA sequence: TGTGCCAGCAGGGACCGACCGGGGAAGGACTACGAGCAGTACTTC.

The V gene is TRBV5-4, the J gene TRBJ1-1, with D possibly being TRBD1 (5 bases). This CDR3 has 14 amino acids. Germline-derived CDR1 and CDR2 are SGHNT and YYREEE (reference sequence). The V end lost 4 bases, the J end lost 5 bases, and 15 bases lay between the germline ends. The CDR3 bases are TGTGCCAGCAGCGCGGGGCGCACGAATACTGAAGCTTTCTTT. It codes for CASSAGRTNTEAFF.

V gene TRBV5-1 combines with J gene TRBJ2-3, with D unclear. Germline CDR1 and CDR2: SGHRS and YFSETQ. The CDR3 is made up of 15 amino acids. Trimming took 0 bases from V and 4 from J, leaving 12 bases between them. In DNA form, the CDR3 reads TGCGCCAGCAGCTTGGCTAGGGCCGTGGCAGATACGCAGTATTTT. Translated, it gives CASSLARAVADTQYF.

The genes are TRBV29-1 and TRBJ2-5, with D possibly being TRBD1 (5 bases). From germline, CDR1 is SQVTM and CDR2 ANQGSEA. The V end was cut by 2 bases, the J end by 5 bases, with 12 bases between. The length of the CDR3 is 13 residues. Here the CDR3 reads CSVERRPGETQYF. The CDR3 DNA reads as TGCAGCGTTGAAAGGAGACCAGGGGAGACCCAGTACTTC.

This rearrangement joins TRBV23-1 to TRBJ2-5, with 8 positions matching TRBD2. TRBV23-1 is filed as an ORF, its function uncertain. The CDR3 covers 17 residues. V was clipped by 4 bases and J by 0 bases; unmatched bases: 10. The CDR3 DNA reads as TGCGCCAGCAGTCTAGGAACTAGCGGAGGGGACCAAGAGACCCAGTACTTC. Translating gives CASSLGTSGGDQETQYF.

This clone appeared once. The chain carries TRBV7-2 and TRBJ2-7; D remains ambiguous. CDR3 length equals 15 residues. Trimming stripped 1 base from V and 3 bases from J, with 13 bases between. Germline V gene lookup returns CDR1 SGHTA and CDR2 FQGNSA. The CDR3 DNA follows: TGTGCCAGCAGCTTAGATCCAGGTTCCCACTACGAGCAGTACTTC. Amino acids: CASSLDPGSHYEQYF. The full variable domain, completed using reference TRBV7-2 and TRBJ2-7, is GAGVSQSPSNKVTEKGKDVELRCDPISGHTALYWYRQSLGQGLEFLIYFQGNSAPDKSGLPSDRFSAERTGGSVSTLTIQRTQQEDSAVYLCASSLDPGSHYEQYFGPGTRLTVT.

The V call is TRBV6-5, the J call TRBJ1-3, with unresolved D. The V end was cut by 6 bases, the J end by 0 bases, with 6 bases between. CDR1 is MNHEY and CDR2 is SVGAGI in the germline V gene. The length of the CDR3 is 13 residues. The CDR3 here is CASRPPSGNTIYF. CDR3 in DNA: TGTGCCAGCAGGCCACCCTCTGGAAACACCATATATTTT.

This clone was recorded once. The gene calls are TRBV5-4 and TRBJ2-1; no firm D call. The CDR3 is 13 amino acids. CDR1 and CDR2 from the germline V gene are SGHNT and YYREEE (reference sequence). V gave up 4 bases and J gave up 8 bases, with 13 bases separating them. For the CDR3, the DNA is TGTGCCAGCAGCCCCCCCCACGCCCATGAGCAGTTCTTC. Translating it yields CASSPPHAHEQFF.

The gene calls are TRBV2 and TRBJ1-1; maybe TRBD1 (6 bases). Germline-derived CDR1 and CDR2 are SNHLY and FYNNEI. The ends were cut back, 10 bases at V and 1 base at J, with 7 bases in the middle. The CDR3 loop spans 11 amino acids. The CDR3 sequence is CANRENTEAFF. The CDR3, as DNA: TGTGCCAACAGGGAGAACACTGAAGCTTTCTTT.

The CDR3 DNA is TGTGCCAGCAGACCGGGACAGGGGGCAGGGGGCTCTGCCAAAAACATTCAGTACTTC. Protein: CASRPGQGAGGSAKNIQYF. The V and J genes are TRBV7-2 and TRBJ2-4; 12 bases agree with TRBD1. Per the germline V gene, CDR1 is SGHTA and CDR2 is FQGNSA. The J segment lost 1 base and the V segment lost 6 bases, leaving 13 bases of the junction unmatched. CDR3 length equals 19 residues.

This chain links TRBV5-1 with TRBJ2-2, with D perhaps TRBD2 (5 bases). Germline V gene sequence: CDR1 SGHRS, CDR2 YFSETQ. Trimming cost V 0 bases and J 2 bases, with 11 bases left between them. The CDR3 is 16 residues long. CDR3 loop: CASSLVLAPNTGELFF. The CDR3 bases are TGCGCCAGCAGCTTGGTTCTAGCCCCAAACACCGGGGAGCTGTTTTTT.